This is a list of T cell receptor beta chains from one sample in a study of regulatory T cells in long-lasting Graves disease. Each CDR3 protein is one row after TCRdb ran MiXCR on the multiplex PCR reads. The sample consists of approximately 310,000 distinct CDR3 sequences, about 18% of them appearing once. The sample here was peripheral blood mononuclear cells (PBMCs), taken at new diagnosis, from a patient treated with antithyroid drugs. Receptors were obtained from a female donor with Graves disease. Each CDR3 is given with its conserved first and last residue. The order of the fields is V gene, clone size, J gene, D gene, CDR3 length, CDR3 DNA, CDR3 protein. A D gene is named only where the DNA matches it firmly. Expanded clones are given a class, and other clones once, few, many or no size at all.

>TRBV10-2|many|TRBJ2-3|NA|14
TGCGCCAGCAGGAAGGGCCGGGGCACAGATACGCAGTATTTT
CASRKGRGTDTQYF
>TRBV5-1|many|TRBJ2-1|TRBD2|16
TGCGCCAGCAGCTTGTCTACTAGCGGGAGGGCCAATGAGCAGTTCTTC
CASSLSTSGRANEQFF
>TRBV7-9|many|TRBJ2-7|TRBD1|15
TGTGCCAGCAGCTCCTCGACAGGGGGCTACTACGAGCAGTACTTC
CASSSSTGGYYEQYF
>TRBV4-1|NA|TRBJ1-1|TRBD1|15
TGCGCCAGCAGCCGCAGACAGGGAGAGGACACTGAAGCTTTCTTT
CASSRRQGEDTEAFF
>TRBV11-2|many|TRBJ2-7|NA|14
TGTGCCAGCACCCTTAGCGCAGGGACCTACGAGCAGTACTTC
CASTLSAGTYEQYF
>TRBV11-2|NA|TRBJ1-1|NA|17
TGTGCCAGCAGCTTAGTTAGGGGGGGATCCCTGAACACTGAAGCTTTCTTT
CASSLVRGGSLNTEAFF
>TRBV2|many|TRBJ2-1|TRBD2|12
TGTGCCAGGAGGACTAGTCCCCCTGAGCAGTTCTTC
CARRTSPPEQFF
>TRBV10-3|many|TRBJ2-3|NA|15
TGTGCCACCGCCGGAGGGGGGAGCGGGGCAGATACGCAGTATTTT
CATAGGGSGADTQYF
>TRBV3-1|many|TRBJ2-7|TRBD1|15
TGTGCCAGCAGCCCCTTATCGGGACAGACCTACGAGCAGTACTTC
CASSPLSGQTYEQYF
>TRBV2|few|TRBJ2-7|TRBD1|15
TGTGCCAGCAGTGATCCCCGGACAGGGGGCTACGAGCAGTACTTC
CASSDPRTGGYEQYF
>TRBV27|many|TRBJ2-1|NA|13
TGTGCCAGCAGTTACGGGGCGGGGCTTGAGCAGTTCTTC
CASSYGAGLEQFF
>TRBV5-1|many|TRBJ1-1|NA|12
TGCGCCAGCAGCTTGGATGGGGTAGAAGCTTTCTTT
CASSLDGVEAFF
>TRBV5-6|few|TRBJ2-1|NA|14
TGTGCCAGCACCTTTTGGGAGGACACCTCAGAGCAGTTCTTC
CASTFWEDTSEQFF
>TRBV6-1|many|TRBJ1-4|TRBD1|18
TGTGCCAGCAGTCTATCAGGACCGGGACAGGGGTTTTGGGAAAAACTGTTTTTT
CASSLSGPGQGFWEKLFF
>TRBV9|many|TRBJ1-2|NA|15
TGTGCCAGCAGCGTAGGAGGGAACCTCATCTATGGCTACACCTTC
CASSVGGNLIYGYTF
>TRBV5-1|many|TRBJ1-2|NA|14
TGCGCCAGCAGCTTGGCCGGTCTGGGAGGAGGCTACACCTTC
CASSLAGLGGGYTF
>TRBV20-1|many|TRBJ2-1|TRBD2|14
TGCAGTGCTAGAGGACTAGCGGGAGCCCATGAGCAGTTCTTC
CSARGLAGAHEQFF
>TRBV12-3/TRBV12-4|NA|TRBJ2-1|TRBD2|16
TGTGCCAGCAGTGTCGGGGGGGCTAGCTCCTACAATGAGCAGTTCTTC
CASSVGGASSYNEQFF
>TRBV30|many|TRBJ2-7|TRBD1|12
TGTGCCGGCCGACAGGGGAGGTACGAGCAGTACTTC
CAGRQGRYEQYF
>TRBV27|many|TRBJ2-7|TRBD2|15
TGTGCCAGCAGTGACTTAGCGGGAGCTTCCTACGAGCAGTACTTC
CASSDLAGASYEQYF
>TRBV6-2/TRBV6-3|many|TRBJ2-1|TRBD2|15
TGTGCCAGCCCGGGGGAGACTAGCGGGAGTGGTGAGCAGTTCTTC
CASPGETSGSGEQFF
>TRBV10-3|many|TRBJ1-5|TRBD1|13
TGTGCCATCAGCCAGGGGGGGGAACAGCCCCAGCATTTT
CAISQGGEQPQHF
>TRBV7-9|NA|TRBJ2-7|NA|13
TGTGCCAGCAGCGCAGGCGAGTGGGAGGAGCAGTACTTC
CASSAGEWEEQYF
>TRBV28|NA|TRBJ2-3|NA|16
TGTGCCAGCAGTTTATCTCCACAGGTCAACACAGATACGCAGTATTTT
CASSLSPQVNTDTQYF
>TRBV28|NA|TRBJ2-7|TRBD1|15
TGTGCCAGCAGTTTAAGTGGGACAGGGGGCCACGAGCAGTACTTC
CASSLSGTGGHEQYF
>TRBV28|many|TRBJ2-5|NA|16
TGTGCCAGCAGTCCCCGGGTCAGGGGAGTCGGGGAGACCCAGTACTTC
CASSPRVRGVGETQYF
>TRBV6-5|few|TRBJ1-4|TRBD1|14
TGTGCCAGCAGTTACGGACAGGGGGGTGGGAAACTGTTTTTT
CASSYGQGGGKLFF
>TRBV6-1|many|TRBJ1-1|TRBD1|13
TGTGCCAGCAGTGGGGACAGGGTCACTGAAGCTTTCTTT
CASSGDRVTEAFF
>TRBV20-1|few|TRBJ1-1|NA|14
TGCAGTGCTGGCCCGACAGCTTCGAACACTGAAGCTTTCTTT
CSAGPTASNTEAFF
>TRBV7-9|many|TRBJ1-1|TRBD1|14
TGTGCCAGCAGCTCCCGGGACAGTTGGACTGAAGCTTTCTTT
CASSSRDSWTEAFF
>TRBV29-1|many|TRBJ2-5|NA|13
TGCAGCGTTGCCGGTCAGTACCAAGAGACCCAGTACTTC
CSVAGQYQETQYF
>TRBV7-8|many|TRBJ2-7|NA|14
TGTGCCAGCAGCTTATTGTTAGAACCCTACGAGCAGTACTTC
CASSLLLEPYEQYF
>TRBV5-1|many|TRBJ2-3|NA|15
TGCGCCAGCAGCCGATCTTCCACCGTGAGCAATACGCAGTATTTT
CASSRSSTVSNTQYF
>TRBV12-3/TRBV12-4|many|TRBJ2-7|TRBD2|15
TGTGCCAGCAGTTTCGGGGTAGCGGGAGGGCTCGAGCAGTACTTC
CASSFGVAGGLEQYF
>TRBV7-9|many|TRBJ2-1|TRBD1|15
TGTGCCAGCAGCTCACCGGGACAGGGGGTCAATGAGCAGTTCTTC
CASSSPGQGVNEQFF
>TRBV28|many|TRBJ1-2|NA|15
TGTGCCAGCAGAGAGGACAGTGGAGAAAGTCGGGGCTACACCTTC
CASREDSGESRGYTF
>TRBV12-3/TRBV12-4|many|TRBJ1-3|NA|12
TGTGCCAGCAGTTCCCCCGGAAACACCATATATTTT
CASSSPGNTIYF
>TRBV9|few|TRBJ2-6|NA|16
TGTGCCAGCAGCGTAGATGGAGCGGCTGGGGCCAACGTCCTGACTTTC
CASSVDGAAGANVLTF
>TRBV28|NA|TRBJ1-2|TRBD1|15
TGTGCCAGCATCCCCGGACAGGGAGGGGGGTATGGCTACACCTTC
CASIPGQGGGYGYTF
>TRBV28|many|TRBJ2-1|TRBD2|15
TGTGCCAGCAGTTTAAGTCTAGCGGCCTACAATGAGCAGTTCTTC
CASSLSLAAYNEQFF